This section outlines one TCR beta chain sequence together with its context. The antigen remains unidentified. This entry is derived from a study of CD8 T cells in ankylosing spondylitis. Study conclusions and caveats: Earlier literature documents some of the motif variants in reactive arthritis synovial fluid and blood.

TCRdb fed the 5' RACE reads into MiXCR, producing one record per CDR3 protein. The table lists some 130,000 distinct CDR3 sequences, 7.3% of them singletons. The V and J ends lost 8 bases and 1 base respectively, with 11 bases between them. The CDR3 loop spans 14 amino acids. CDR1 and CDR2 (germline): SNHLY, FYNNEI. This TCR derives from a female donor with ankylosing spondylitis or in good health (not recorded which). Input material: blood, either unsorted or a sorted T cell fraction (not recorded which). The chain has TRBV2 and TRBJ2-2; D gene unclear. For the CDR3, the DNA is TGTGCCAGCTGTATGACAAGGAACACCGGGGAGCTGTTTTTT. As protein: CASCMTRNTGELFF.